This T cell receptor (beta chain) emerged from a study of T cell changes during pregnancy in multiple sclerosis. Clones were sequenced by immunoSEQ multiplex PCR, and TCRdb holds only the in-frame ones, with some missing. Of tens of thousands of clones in the sample, around four fifths were seen once. CDR1 SGHRS and CDR2 YFSETQ come from the germline V gene. The V segment lost 2 bases and the J segment 1 base; nucleotides outside the gene matches: 4. The CDR3 extends over 15 amino acids. The clonotype originates from a female donor with multiple sclerosis, enrolled in a pregnancy study. The genes are TRBV5-1 and TRBJ1-2, with TRBD1 matching 8 bases. Here the sequenced sample was CD4+ T cells from peripheral blood mononuclear cells, taken before pregnancy. The CDR3 sequence is CASSLPGQVNYGYTF. CDR3 sequence (DNA): TGCGCCAGCAGCTTACCGGGACAGGTTAACTATGGCTACACCTTC.